This T cell receptor beta chain was captured by sequencing in a study of blood T cell repertoires in COVID-19. Looking at the study overall: Specimens from acute and convalescent COVID-19 originated in the United States, Italy and Spain. The analysed material was cDNA or gDNA that came from T cells, B-cell-depleted T cells, or PBMCs.

The CDR3 consists of 13 residues. V was shortened by 3 bases and J by 5 bases, with 9 bases between the two germline ends. Per the germline V gene, CDR1 is LGHDT and CDR2 is YNNKEL (reference sequence). Original processing methods: The authors estimated nucleated cell counts from reference gene primer amplification. The table came from immunoSEQ multiplex PCR; TCRdb's copy has only in-frame clones and leaves some out. V, J and clone size were drawn from that table, and D and trimming were deduced from the DNA. The repertoire consists of about 270,000 clones, with 86% occurring once and the leading ten covering around 8.8%.

The receptor's source is a man aged 35-49 years with active or convalescent COVID-19. Sequencing input: peripheral blood. This chain joins TRBV3-1 (or the pseudogene TRBV3-2) and TRBJ2-3, with D possibly TRBD2 on 6 matching bases. The CDR3 loop is CASSHVAVDTQYF. CDR3 coding DNA: TGTGCCAGCAGCCATGTAGCGGTAGATACGCAGTATTTT.